The source of this T cell receptor beta chain is a study of beta chain features in type 1 diabetes. Points from the study as a whole: People with Type 1 diabetes carried modestly yet significantly shorter TCRB CDR3s in all four CD4+ subsets.

This CDR3 is built from 15 residues. Germline lookup yields CDR1 LGHNT and CDR2 FRNRAP. J was trimmed by 5 bases and V by 2 bases; bases with no gene match: 6. A note on this clone: Its matching antigen is unknown.

Expressed TCRB transcripts were sequenced after all isolated RNA was converted to cDNA. Method: immunoSEQ multiplex PCR; TCRdb's copy keeps in-frame clones and lacks some. The sample yields more than 100,000 clones, about 15% seen once. The V call is TRBV12-5, the J call TRBJ2-5, with 9 bases aligning to TRBD1. The TCR was taken from a man aged 25 to 40 with type 1 diabetes. The specimen sequenced was central memory CD4+ T cells from blood. The CDR3 sequence: CASGLPGQGGETQYF. The CDR3 DNA sequence: TGTGCTAGTGGTTTGCCGGGACAGGGCGGCGAGACCCAGTACTTC.